This T cell receptor (beta chain) is drawn from a study of blood T cell repertoires in COVID-19 (dated by TCRdb to about 2020). As for the study more broadly: The collaborator samples originated in the United States, Italy and Spain and spanned the acute and convalescent phases of COVID-19. Where available, HLA class I and class II types were taken from metadata supplied by the sample provider and were not determined by assay-based typing. The repertoires were released in a freely available public database meant as a resource for research on the immune response to SARS-CoV-2. Deeply sampled blood TCRbeta repertoires from subjects exposed to, actively infected with, or recovered from COVID-19 were included in the dataset. Samples were obtained from the ongoing ImmuneRACE study (first 160 participants) and from 1,254 subjects provided by 6 global collaborators. Sample metadata almost always included a de-identified subject ID, COVID-19 status, age in years and sex. The prospective study material was composed of cDNA or gDNA derived from T cells, B-cell-depleted T cells, or PBMCs.

A second Seattle source provided samples from volunteer blood donors who had recovered from COVID-19. The collaborating institutions used their own protocols to collect whole blood in K2EDTA tubes. For TCRbeta analysis, collaborators shipped samples as frozen whole blood, isolated PBMCs, or DNA extracted from either of those sample types. About this clone: No antigen is known for it. The input lacks base qualities; no much larger clone sits a single base away.

V sheds 3 bases and J sheds 3 bases, leaving 6 bases between their ends. The CDR3 goes from the cysteine to the phenylalanine over 11 residues. CDR3 DNA only is kept here, 33 bases in frame from base 1. The germline V gene encodes CDR1 GTSNPN and CDR2 SVGIG (reference sequence). What the research found in general, with its limitations: How much clinical and demographic metadata was included differed by source and by participant, and the metadata was provided uncurated.

TCRbeta CDR3 regions were amplified from genomic DNA by means of the immunoSEQ Assay, a bias-controlled multiplex PCR. On the study's bioinformatics: Nucleated cell counts per sample were estimated from amplification of reference gene primers within the assay. To quantify the absolute abundance of each unique TCRbeta CDR3 rearrangement, sequence reads were collapsed and filtered. For each sample, productive Simpson clonality was calculated as the square root of Simpson's diversity index over productive rearrangements. Held by TCRdb, this immuneACCESS table contains in-frame sequences only and omits some clones. Under half of the omission traces to an unresolved V gene where checked; the cause of the rest is unknown. V, J and clone size are taken as reported in that table, and D and trimming were inferred from the DNA itself. This sample comprises 200,000 to 300,000 clones, approximately 86% of them detected only once. The ten biggest clones cover about 3% of the sample.

Input material: peripheral blood. This receptor was identified in a young woman who had recovered from COVID-19. The V gene is TRBV30 and the J gene is TRBJ2-7; no D gene can be assigned with confidence. The encoded CDR3 is CAWRQFYEQYF. The DNA sequence follows: TGTGCCTGGAGACAGTTCTACGAGCAGTACTTC.